The 25 T cell receptor beta chains below come from one sample, sequenced in a study of human T cells and chemical hapten exposure. Each CDR3 protein gets one entry after TCRdb re-called the RACE reads with MiXCR. Of some 96,000 distinct CDR3 sequences listed, roughly 27% are singletons. Specified time point: patch test 3, about 24 weeks after DPC sensitization. This sample's treatment: therapeutic diphenylcyclopropenone sensitization with weekly scalp DPC. This sample comprised whole blood, obtained in connection with sensitization to the hapten diphenylcyclopropenone (DPC). These receptors were collected from a man aged 35 to 55 with alopecia areata. Some clones in this sample may be carry-over from other donors' samples.

This sequence joins TRBV29-1 and TRBJ2-7; 8 nucleotides align to TRBD1. V was clipped by 7 bases and J by 5 bases; unmatched bases: 7. The CDR3 is 12 residues long. CDR1 and CDR2 from the germline V gene are SQVTM and ANQGSEA. CDR3 sequence reads: CSAQQGVDEQYF. CDR3 DNA: TGCAGCGCCCAACAGGGGGTGGACGAGCAGTACTTC.

This clonotype showed up just a few times. The chain uses TRBV27 and TRBJ2-5, with TRBD1 matching 10 bases. The CDR3 sequence is 14 residues long. The V and J ends lost 4 bases and 10 bases, in that order; junction bases with no gene match: 9. Germline loops: CDR1 MNHEY, CDR2 SMNVEV (reference sequence). The CDR3: CASSSDRGGKNQYF. CDR3 nucleotides: TGTGCCAGCAGTTCGGACAGGGGGGGAAAAAACCAGTACTTC.

This chain links TRBV14 with TRBJ2-3; a weak D match, TRBD2 (7 bases). The germline V gene encodes CDR1 SGHDN and CDR2 FVKESK. CDR3 length: 15 amino acids. The V and J ends lost 4 bases and 2 bases respectively, with 13 bases between them. The CDR3 bases are TGTGCCAGCAGCCCCTTGGGGGGGCCCACAGATACGCAGTATTTT. This codes for CASSPLGGPTDTQYF.

By share, this clonotype counts as medium-sized. The chain links TRBV6-6 to TRBJ2-1; 9 nucleotides align to TRBD2. V trimming: 5 bases; J trimming: 6 bases; junction bases outside the gene matches: 5. The germline V gene has CDR1 MNHNY and CDR2 SVGAGI (reference sequence). This CDR3 is 14 amino acids long. The CDR3 DNA is TGTGCCAGCAGTCTGGGACTAGCACCCAATGAGCAGTTCTTC. It codes for CASSLGLAPNEQFF.

The V gene is TRBV5-6, the J gene TRBJ1-1; D gene uncertain. V was cut by 4 bases and J by 6 bases, with 13 bases left in between. Germline CDR1 SGHDT, CDR2 YYEEEE. The CDR3 length is 13 residues. CDR3 sequence: CASSHLPGSEAFF. In nucleotides, the CDR3 is TGTGCCAGCAGCCACCTGCCGGGGTCTGAAGCTTTCTTT. Filled out from reference TRBV5-6 and TRBJ1-1, the complete variable domain reads DAGVTQSPTHLIKTRGQQVTLRCSPKSGHDTVSWYQQALGQGPQFIFQYYEEEERQRGNFPDRFSGHQFPNYSSELNVNALLLGDSALYLCASSHLPGSEAFFGQGTRLTVV.

The chain recombines TRBV6-5 with TRBJ2-7, with D possibly called TRBD1 or TRBD2 (5 bases each). Germline V gene lookup returns CDR1 MNHEY and CDR2 SVGAGI. The germline V and J ends were trimmed by 2 bases and 0 bases, with 14 bases remaining between them. This CDR3 is built from 16 residues. CDR3 bases: TGTGCCAGCAGTTACGAATGGGCAGGGAGCTCCTACGAGCAGTACTTC. Amino acids: CASSYEWAGSSYEQYF.

This chain joins TRBV15 and TRBJ2-2; no clear D gene. Germline CDR1 LNHNV, CDR2 YYDKDF (reference sequence). This CDR3 is 15 amino acids long. V was trimmed by 4 bases and J by 1 base, leaving 10 bases between them. CDR3 sequence (DNA): TGTGCCACCAGCAACCGGGCAGGGAACACCGGGGAGCTGTTTTTT. Residues: CATSNRAGNTGELFF.

This clonotype turned up a few times. The V and J genes are TRBV7-9 and TRBJ1-2; possibly TRBD1 for D (5 bases). Germline V gene sequence: CDR1 SEHNR, CDR2 FQNEAQ (reference sequence). The V end lost 1 base, the J end lost 4 bases, and 10 bases lay between the germline ends. This CDR3 comprises 14 residues. The CDR3 reads CASSLEGARYGYTF. The CDR3, as DNA: TGTGCCAGCAGCTTAGAAGGGGCACGCTATGGCTACACCTTC.

CDR3 sequence reads: CSATIRRGETQYF. The CDR3 region has the DNA TGCAGTGCTACCATAAGACGGGGAGAGACCCAGTACTTC. The J gene is TRBJ2-5, the V gene TRBV20-1; maybe TRBD2 (5 bases). The V and J ends lost 4 bases and 4 bases respectively, with 13 bases between them. The V gene's germline CDR1 is DFQATT and CDR2 SNEGSKA (reference sequence). The CDR3 length is 13 residues.

The rearrangement uses TRBV6-2 or TRBV6-3 and TRBJ1-5, with unresolved D. Trimming stripped 7 bases from V and 6 bases from J, with 10 bases between. Per germline, CDR1 MNHEY and CDR2 SVGEGT. The CDR3 length is 12 residues. CDR3 residues: CASTMGGQPQHF. In DNA, the CDR3 is TGTGCCAGCACCATGGGAGGTCAGCCCCAGCATTTT.

The rearrangement uses TRBV28 and TRBJ2-7; tentatively, D is TRBD2 (7 bases). CDR3 length: 14 amino acids. V dropped 8 bases and J dropped 7 bases, with 21 bases sitting between them. The germline V gene encodes CDR1 MDHEN and CDR2 SYDVKM. The CDR3 bases are TGTGCCAGCCGTAGGGGAGCGGGACAACCAGAGCAGTACTTC. Translation gives CASRRGAGQPEQYF. The variable domain in full, with the rest retrieved from reference TRBV28 and TRBJ2-7, is DVKVTQSSRYLVKRTGEKVFLECVQDMDHENMFWYRQDPGLGLRLIYFSYDVKMKEKGDIPEGYSVSREKKERFSLILESASTNQTSMYLCASRRGAGQPEQYFGPGTRLTVT.

This clonotype has just a few counts. The chain recombines TRBV6-5 with TRBJ2-7; 8 nucleotides match TRBD1. CDR1 MNHEY and CDR2 SVGAGI come from the germline V gene. J was trimmed by 5 bases and V by 2 bases; bases with no gene match: 5. The CDR3 runs to 14 residues. The chain's CDR3 is CASSYGQGANEQYF. CDR3 bases: TGTGCCAGCAGTTACGGGCAGGGGGCTAACGAGCAGTACTTC.

This clonotype was seen ten or more times. V usage is TRBV5-1 and J usage is TRBJ2-2; 7 bases are shared with TRBD2. Germline trimming cut 7 bases from V and 0 bases from J; bases unmatched to any gene: 0. The CDR3 runs to 13 residues. The V gene's germline CDR1 is SGHRS and CDR2 YFSETQ. CDR3 coding DNA: TGCGCCAGCGGGACTACGAACACCGGGGAGCTGTTTTTT. It translates to CASGTTNTGELFF.

CDR3 loop: CATSSRQTGQPQHF. The DNA of the CDR3 is TGTGCCACCAGCTCCCGACAGACGGGTCAGCCCCAGCATTTT. The gene calls are TRBV15 and TRBJ1-5, with a weak D call TRBD1 (5 bases). Germline V gene lookup returns CDR1 LNHNV and CDR2 YYDKDF (reference sequence). The CDR3 has 14 residues. Trimming pared 5 bases from V and 6 bases from J, leaving 14 bases between.

This clonotype has only a few counts. CDR3 in amino acids: CASSLRDNDNEQFF. The CDR3 coding sequence is TGTGCCAGCAGTCTCCGGGACAATGACAATGAGCAGTTCTTC. The chain combines TRBV12-3 or TRBV12-4 with TRBJ2-1; D may be TRBD1 (6 bases). The CDR3 covers 14 residues. Deletions cut 5 bases from V and 5 bases from J, with 13 bases between.

Only a few counts were recorded for this clonotype. The V gene is TRBV27, the J gene TRBJ1-6; D call uncertain. V dropped 3 bases and J dropped 9 bases, with 6 bases sitting between them. The germline gives CDR1 MNHEY, CDR2 SMNVEV (reference sequence). This CDR3 spans 12 amino acids. CDR3 protein: CASSLLGSPLHF. Here the CDR3 DNA reads TGTGCCAGCAGTTTGTTGGGTTCACCCCTCCACTTT.

This clonotype was counted a few times. CDR3 coding DNA: TGTGCCAGTTCCCCAGGGGCGGGTGAGCAGTTCTTC. This encodes CASSPGAGEQFF. This sequence joins TRBV7-3 and TRBJ2-1; maybe TRBD1 (6 bases). The CDR3 runs 12 residues. V lost 9 bases to trimming and J lost 9 bases, with 15 bases between them. Germline V gene data show CDR1 as SGHTA and CDR2 as FQGTGA.

This clonotype appeared a few times. The gene calls are TRBV6-6 and TRBJ2-1; D is undetermined. V was clipped by 3 bases and J by 6 bases, with 9 bases between them. CDR1 and CDR2 from the germline V gene are MNHNY and SVGAGI (reference sequence). This CDR3 is built from 13 residues. CDR3 sequence (DNA): TGTGCCAGCAGTTATTCCAGCCCCAATGAGCAGTTCTTC. It encodes CASSYSSPNEQFF.

This rearrangement joins TRBV28 to TRBJ2-5, with a tentative D call TRBD2 (6 bases). Trimming pared 3 bases from V and 0 bases from J, leaving 14 bases between. The CDR3 runs to 16 residues. CDR1 and CDR2 (germline): MDHEN, SYDVKM. CDR3 loop: CASSFVLAPYQETQYF. The CDR3 coding sequence is TGTGCCAGCAGTTTCGTACTAGCTCCTTACCAAGAGACCCAGTACTTC.

The V gene is TRBV28, the J gene TRBJ2-7, with D possibly being TRBD2 (6 bases). Germline V gene lookup returns CDR1 MDHEN and CDR2 SYDVKM. With 4 bases removed from V and 3 bases from J, the gap between germline ends came to 13 bases. This CDR3 spans 14 amino acids. For the CDR3, the DNA is TGTGCCAGCAGTTCCGGGACTGTCCACTACGAGCAGTACTTC. It encodes CASSSGTVHYEQYF.

In this sample, this clonotype turned up a few times. The V call is TRBV28, the J call TRBJ2-5; tentatively, D is TRBD2 (6 bases). Trimming removed 5 bases from V and 3 bases from J, with 13 bases in between. The germline gives CDR1 MDHEN, CDR2 SYDVKM. This CDR3 has 14 amino acids. The CDR3 region has the DNA TGTGCCAGCAGTCAGGGACTTAGCAAAGAGACCCAGTACTTC. Its translation: CASSQGLSKETQYF.

This clonotype has a handful of counts. The CDR3 nucleotides read TGCAGTGCTAGAGGCGAGAGGGGCCGCACTGAAGCTTTCTTT. Its protein product is CSARGERGRTEAFF. The chain links TRBV20-1 to TRBJ1-1, with a tentative D call TRBD1 (5 bases). The CDR3 is 14 residues long. Germline CDR1 DFQATT, CDR2 SNEGSKA (reference sequence). The V end lost 1 base, the J end lost 4 bases, and 13 bases lay between the germline ends.

The chain links TRBV2 to TRBJ2-7, with TRBD1 matching 9 bases. J lost 0 bases, V lost 7 bases, and 4 bases had no gene match. There are 14 residues in the CDR3. Germline CDR1 reads SNHLY; CDR2 reads FYNNEI. CDR3 DNA: TGTGCCAGCACATCGGGACAGGGCTCCTACGAGCAGTACTTC. This translates into CASTSGQGSYEQYF.

This clonotype has just a few counts. The V and J genes are TRBV6-5 and TRBJ1-4; 11 bases are shared with TRBD1. Germline CDR1 and CDR2: MNHEY and SVGAGI. Losses at the gene ends were 4 bases for V and 10 bases for J; bases not matched to a gene: 5. CDR3 size: 14 residues. The CDR3 DNA is TGTGCCAGCAGTTCTAAGGGGACAGGGGGAAAACTGTTTTTT. This sequence encodes CASSSKGTGGKLFF.

The V and J genes are TRBV28 and TRBJ2-4; possibly TRBD2 for D (5 bases). CDR3 length equals 13 residues. The germline V gene has CDR1 MDHEN and CDR2 SYDVKM. V was shortened by 8 bases and J by 0 bases, with 8 bases between the two germline ends. This CDR3 is CASAGLAKNIQYF. The CDR3 coding sequence is TGTGCCAGCGCAGGACTAGCCAAAAACATTCAGTACTTC.